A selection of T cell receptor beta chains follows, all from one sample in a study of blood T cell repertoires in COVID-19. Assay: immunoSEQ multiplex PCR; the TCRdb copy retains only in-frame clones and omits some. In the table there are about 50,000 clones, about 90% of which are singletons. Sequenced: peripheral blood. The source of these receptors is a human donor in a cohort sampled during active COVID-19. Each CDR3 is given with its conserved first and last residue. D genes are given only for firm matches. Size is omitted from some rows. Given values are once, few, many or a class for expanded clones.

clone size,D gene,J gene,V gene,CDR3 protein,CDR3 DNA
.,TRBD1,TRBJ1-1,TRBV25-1,CAPGQGVITEAFF,TGTGCCCCCGGGCAGGGGGTAATCACTGAAGCTTTCTTT
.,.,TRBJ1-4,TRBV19,CASNSGYEKLFF,TGTGCCAGTAATTCAGGGTATGAAAAACTGTTTTTT
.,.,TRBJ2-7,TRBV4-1,CASSQGRRGAYEQYF,TGCGCCAGCAGCCAAGGTAGGCGGGGTGCCTACGAGCAGTACTTC
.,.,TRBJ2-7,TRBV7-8,CASSLALIRGIYEQYF,TGTGCCAGCAGCTTAGCTCTTATCCGGGGTATCTACGAGCAGTACTTC
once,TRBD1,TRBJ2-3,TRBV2,CASSESSPGTGGADTQYF,TGTGCCAGCAGTGAATCTTCCCCCGGGACAGGGGGGGCAGATACGCAGTATTTT
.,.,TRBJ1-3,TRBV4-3,CASSRQITGTHSGNTIYF,TGCGCCAGCAGCCGACAAATAACCGGGACACACTCTGGAAACACCATATATTTT
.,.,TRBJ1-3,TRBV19,CASSTYSISGNTIYF,TGTGCCAGTAGCACGTACAGTATCTCTGGAAACACCATATATTTT
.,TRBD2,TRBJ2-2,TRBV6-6,CASTLAGGGELFF,TGTGCCAGCACCTTAGCGGGAGGCGGGGAGCTGTTTTTT
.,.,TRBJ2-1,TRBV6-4,CASSGGAYNEQFF,TGTGCCAGCAGTGGCGGGGCCTACAATGAGCAGTTCTTC
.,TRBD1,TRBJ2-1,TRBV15,CATSREARGRYNEQFF,TGTGCCACCAGCAGAGAAGCCAGGGGGCGATACAATGAGCAGTTCTTC